This T cell receptor (beta chain) was captured by sequencing in a study of blood T cell repertoires in COVID-19. Background on the study: The United States, Italy and Spain supplied acute and convalescent COVID-19 samples. T cells, B-cell-depleted T cells, or PBMCs supplied cDNA or gDNA.

As originally analysed: By means of reference gene primer amplification, nucleated cell counts were estimated. Profiling relied on immunoSEQ multiplex PCR, and the TCRdb table lists in-frame clones only, not all of them. D and trimming were read from the DNA, whereas the V and J calls and clone size are those reported in that table. Of roughly 150,000 clones listed, 81% are singletons. This clone was recorded a few times. This CDR3 comprises 14 residues. Germline assignment: CDR1 SNHLY and CDR2 FYNNEI. The J segment lost 6 bases and the V segment lost 6 bases, leaving 10 bases of the junction unmatched.

J is TRBJ2-7 and V is TRBV2, with TRBD2 matching 8 bases. This sequence was found in a man aged 55 to 70 with active or convalescent COVID-19. Specimen: peripheral blood. In DNA form, the CDR3 reads TGTGCCAGCAGCCCGCGGGAGGAGTTCGGCGAGCAGTACTTC. Encoded protein: CASSPREEFGEQYF.